What follows are 26 T cell receptor beta chains derived from one specimen sequenced in a study of response to subunit inactivated influenza vaccine. Each CDR3 protein is one row after TCRdb ran MiXCR on the RT-PCR reads. Seen here are under 550,000 distinct CDR3 sequences, approximately 7.7% observed once, and the top ten hold 10% to 15%. Sample: PBMCs from blood, taken less than 30 months after vaccination. The receptors originated from a man aged 50-75 years who received an inactivated influenza vaccine.

V usage is TRBV18 and J usage is TRBJ2-6, with D perhaps given as TRBD1 or TRBD2 (5 bases each). Trimming removed 2 bases from V and 3 bases from J, with 14 bases in between. Germline CDR1 is KGHSH and CDR2 is LQKENI. The CDR3 runs to 17 residues. The CDR3 region has the DNA TGTGCCAGCTCACCAATCTCAGGGACGTTTGGGGCCAACGTCCTGACTTTC. This gives the protein CASSPISGTFGANVLTF. The complete variable domain, with remaining parts taken from reference TRBV18 and TRBJ2-6, reads NAGVMQNPRHLVRRRGQEARLRCSPMKGHSHVYWYRQLPEEGLKFMVYLQKENIIDESGMPKERFSAEFPKEGPSILRIQQVVRGDSAAYFCASSPISGTFGANVLTFGAGSRLTVL.

This clonotype was counted a few times. The chain joins TRBV5-1 to TRBJ2-3, with TRBD2 matching 9 bases. Germline CDR1 is SGHRS and CDR2 is YFSETQ. V lost 0 bases to trimming and J lost 5 bases; unmatched junction nucleotides: 10. The CDR3 length is 17 residues. The chain's CDR3 is CASSLELRGGGIDTQYF. The CDR3 DNA reads TGCGCCAGCAGCTTGGAACTGCGCGGGGGGGGAATAGATACGCAGTATTTT.

The rearrangement joins TRBV7-9 to TRBJ2-5; D not certain. Germline V gives CDR1 SEHNR, CDR2 FQNEAQ (reference sequence). The CDR3 contains 14 residues. V shed 5 bases and J shed 2 bases, with 12 bases lying between them. The CDR3 region is CASSPPATQETQYF. CDR3 in DNA: TGTGCCAGCAGCCCCCCGGCAACACAAGAGACCCAGTACTTC. Using reference TRBV7-9 and TRBJ2-5 for the parts outside the CDR3, the full variable domain is DTGVSQNPRHKITKRGQNVTFRCDPISEHNRLYWYRQTLGQGPEFLTYFQNEAQLEKSRLLSDRFSAERPKGSFSTLEIQRTEQGDSAMYLCASSPPATQETQYFGPGTRLLVL.

This clonotype was seen at least ten times. This rearrangement joins TRBV28 to TRBJ2-1; 8 bases align to TRBD1. The CDR3 has 15 amino acids. With 4 bases clipped from V and 2 bases from J, the junction kept 4 bases outside the gene matches. Germline CDR1 is MDHEN and CDR2 is SYDVKM. The CDR3 sequence: CASSSTGAAYNEQFF. In DNA, the CDR3 is TGTGCCAGCAGTTCGACAGGGGCGGCCTACAATGAGCAGTTCTTC.

V and J are TRBV5-1 and TRBJ2-6; unclear D gene. This CDR3 has 17 amino acids. Trimming left V 5 bases short and J 0 bases short, with 15 bases between. Germline V gene lookup returns CDR1 SGHRS and CDR2 YFSETQ. CDR3 in DNA: TGCGCCAGCAGTTTAACGGGTCCAAGCTCTGGGGCCAACGTCCTGACTTTC. It specifies CASSLTGPSSGANVLTF.

The chain has TRBV6-2 or TRBV6-3 and TRBJ2-4; 9 bases agree with TRBD2. CDR3 length: 14 amino acids. Trimming removed 5 bases from V and 8 bases from J; junction bases left unmatched: 7. The germline CDR1 and CDR2 sequences are MNHEY and SVGEGT. The CDR3: CASSGLAFRYIQYF. The CDR3 nucleotides read TGTGCCAGCAGTGGACTAGCGTTTAGATACATTCAGTACTTC.

The genes are TRBV7-8 and TRBJ2-5; perhaps TRBD2 as D (6 bases). The V end was cut by 5 bases, the J end by 5 bases, with 12 bases between. The CDR3 runs 13 residues. CDR1 SGHVS and CDR2 FQNEAQ come from the germline V gene. This CDR3 is CASSGGGEETQYF. In nucleotides, the CDR3 is TGTGCCAGCAGCGGTGGCGGGGAGGAGACCCAGTACTTC.

This chain connects TRBV15 to TRBJ2-7, with TRBD1 identical over 9 bases. Per germline, CDR1 LNHNV and CDR2 YYDKDF (reference sequence). This CDR3 comprises 16 residues. The V and J ends lost 0 bases and 1 base, in that order; junction bases with no gene match: 4. The CDR3 loop is CATSRDRGQGSYEQYF. The CDR3 DNA is TGTGCCACCAGCAGAGATAGGGGACAGGGTTCCTACGAGCAGTACTTC.

V and J are TRBV20-1 and TRBJ2-7; tentatively, D is TRBD2 (8 bases). Between the trimmed V and J ends, which lost 6 bases and 3 bases, there was a span of 21 bases. In germline, CDR1 is DFQATT, CDR2 SNEGSKA (reference sequence). The CDR3 has 15 residues. The CDR3 nucleotides are TGCAGTGCGACTAGCGCAAGGGGGCTGGACTACGAGCAGTACTTC. Its translation: CSATSARGLDYEQYF.

A few counts support this clonotype. This chain connects TRBV28 to TRBJ2-7; 10 bases are shared with TRBD2. Trimming took 6 bases from V and 5 from J; bases not matched to a gene: 13. The germline V gene has CDR1 MDHEN and CDR2 SYDVKM. The CDR3 runs to 16 residues. The CDR3 sequence is CASRDGAGGDRNEQYF. The CDR3 DNA follows: TGTGCCAGCAGGGACGGAGCGGGAGGGGATCGGAACGAGCAGTACTTC.

This clonotype was detected ten times or more. The chain carries TRBV29-1 and TRBJ2-2, with TRBD1 identical over 8 bases. CDR1 SQVTM and CDR2 ANQGSEA come from the germline V gene. With V trimmed by 3 bases and J by 4 bases, 13 bases remained unmatched. The CDR3 length is 17 residues. The CDR3 coding sequence is TGCAGCGTTGAGCCCATCGGGACAGGTGTGAGCACCGGGGAGCTGTTTTTT. Protein sequence: CSVEPIGTGVSTGELFF.

This clonotype was observed a handful of times. J is TRBJ2-2 and V is TRBV15; D may be TRBD2 (5 bases). Germline loops: CDR1 LNHNV, CDR2 YYDKDF (reference sequence). The CDR3 sequence is 16 residues long. Deletions cut 5 bases from V and 8 bases from J, with 21 bases between. As DNA, the CDR3 is TGTGCCACCAGCGGGGAGACTTTCGGGAATATAGGGGAGCTGTTTTTT. Encoded protein: CATSGETFGNIGELFF.

This clonotype was seen repeatedly, ten times or more. The genes are TRBV7-9 and TRBJ2-1, with unresolved D. Germline-derived CDR1 and CDR2 are SEHNR and FQNEAQ (reference sequence). V lost 5 bases to trimming and J lost 6 bases, with 17 bases between them. The CDR3 loop spans 15 amino acids. The CDR3 nucleotides are TGTGCCAGCAGCCCCCCTTTTAGGGTGGGCAATGAGCAGTTCTTC. Translating gives CASSPPFRVGNEQFF.

This clonotype was seen a few times. V is TRBV20-1 and J is TRBJ1-5; 7 bases line up with TRBD1. Germline assignment: CDR1 DFQATT and CDR2 SNEGSKA (reference sequence). This CDR3 is built from 14 residues. Unmatched junction bases numbered 12, after V lost 2 bases and J lost 11 bases. The CDR3 bases are TGCAGTGCTAGAAACAGGGGTGCGGTATTGGCCCAGCATTTT. Translated, it gives CSARNRGAVLAQHF.

This clonotype was observed a handful of times. The CDR3 DNA follows: TGTGCCAGCTCCCGGACTAGCGAGTCCTACGAGCAGTACTTC. Residues: CASSRTSESYEQYF. The V gene is TRBV18, the J gene TRBJ2-7, with 9 positions matching TRBD2. CDR1 KGHSH and CDR2 LQKENI come from the germline V gene. This CDR3 region has 14 residues. J was trimmed by 1 base and V by 6 bases; bases with no gene match: 4.

This clonotype appeared a few times. The rearrangement links TRBV4-2 to TRBJ2-5, with D unclear. This CDR3 has 14 residues. Trimming cost V 4 bases and J 5 bases, with 14 bases left between them. Germline V lookup: CDR1 LGHNA, CDR2 YNFKEQ. CDR3 bases: TGTGCCAGCAGCCCCGATCGGGTTGTCGAGACCCAGTACTTC. Translation gives CASSPDRVVETQYF.

The rearrangement joins TRBV30 to TRBJ2-5; 13 bases map to TRBD2. From germline, CDR1 is GTSNPN and CDR2 SVGIG (reference sequence). This CDR3 is built from 16 residues. J was trimmed by 5 bases and V by 2 bases; bases with no gene match: 8. The CDR3 spells CAWSSSGTSGVETQYF. As DNA, the CDR3 is TGTGCCTGGAGTTCTTCCGGGACTAGCGGGGTCGAGACCCAGTACTTC.

This clonotype has only a few counts. The chain is built from TRBV19 and TRBJ1-2; no clear D. Trimming pared 6 bases from V and 6 bases from J, leaving 8 bases between. Looked up from germline, CDR1 is LNHDA and CDR2 is SQIVND (reference sequence). This CDR3 has 11 residues. This chain's CDR3 is CASRGSDGYTF. As DNA, the CDR3 is TGTGCCAGTAGAGGGAGTGATGGCTACACCTTC. Full variable domain (remainder filled in from reference TRBV19 and TRBJ1-2): DGGITQSPKYLFRKEGQNVTLSCEQNLNHDAMYWYRQDPGQGLRLIYYSQIVNDFQKGDIAEGYSVSREKKESFPLTVTSAQKNPTAFYLCASRGSDGYTFGSGTRLTVV.

There are a few counts of this clonotype. This chain joins TRBV6-2 or TRBV6-3 and TRBJ1-5, with a weak D call TRBD1 (5 bases). V was clipped by 0 bases and J by 0 bases, with 21 bases between them. The CDR3 length is 20 residues. The germline CDR1 and CDR2 sequences are MNHEY and SVGEGT. Written as DNA, the CDR3 is TGTGCCAGCAGTTACTCTTCGGGGCTCTTACGGAGGAATAGCAATCAGCCCCAGCATTTT. Protein product: CASSYSSGLLRRNSNQPQHF.

The CDR3 here is CSARLRDNYEQYF. CDR3 coding DNA: TGCAGTGCTAGGTTAAGGGACAACTACGAGCAGTACTTC. V is TRBV20-1 and J is TRBJ2-7; D is perhaps TRBD1 (6 bases). CDR3 length: 13 residues. The germline V gene has CDR1 DFQATT and CDR2 SNEGSKA (reference sequence). V lost 3 bases and J lost 3, with 12 bases in between.

This clonotype was seen ten or more times. The J gene is TRBJ1-5, the V gene TRBV15; 8 bases are a match to TRBD1. Germline V gives CDR1 LNHNV, CDR2 YYDKDF (reference sequence). J gave up 4 bases and V 0 bases, and 8 bases lay outside the gene matches. This CDR3 is built from 17 residues. The CDR3 DNA reads as TGTGCCACCAGCAGAGATCGCCCCGGGACAGGAAATCAGCCCCAGCATTTT. This sequence encodes CATSRDRPGTGNQPQHF.

The rearrangement uses TRBV9 and TRBJ2-1; D is uncertain. V lost 3 bases to trimming and J lost 7 bases, with 11 bases between them. Germline-derived CDR1 and CDR2 are SGDLS and YYNGEE. The CDR3 extends over 13 amino acids. CDR3 coding DNA: TGTGCCAGCAGCGCAGGACCACAAAATGAGCAGTTCTTC. It translates to CASSAGPQNEQFF. The whole variable domain, filled in from reference TRBV9 and TRBJ2-1, reads DSGVTQTPKHLITATGQRVTLRCSPRSGDLSVYWYQQSLDQGLQFLIQYYNGEERAKGNILERFSAQQFPDLHSELNLSSLELGDSALYFCASSAGPQNEQFFGPGTRLTVL.

Only a few counts were recorded for this clonotype. A junction end diverges from the germline sequence, so it may reflect a read error. The genes are TRBV20-1 and TRBJ2-3; TRBD2 agrees at 11 bases. The CDR3 is 16 residues long. Germline loops: CDR1 DFQATT, CDR2 SNEGSKA (reference sequence). As DNA, the CDR3 is TGCTGTGCTAGAGATAGCGGGAGGGCCAAAGCAGATACGCAGTATTTT. Encoded protein: CCARDSGRAKADTQYF.

The table lists this clonotype with a few counts. The V call is TRBV5-1, the J call TRBJ2-5; TRBD1 is a possible D gene (6 bases). The length of the CDR3 is 15 residues. V was cut by 3 bases and J by 2 bases, with 14 bases left in between. The germline V gene has CDR1 SGHRS and CDR2 YFSETQ. CDR3 in amino acids: CASSSLGTRQETQYF. The CDR3, as DNA: TGCGCCAGCAGCTCGTTAGGGACAAGGCAAGAGACCCAGTACTTC. Full variable domain (remainder filled in from reference TRBV5-1 and TRBJ2-5): KAGVTQTPRYLIKTRGQQVTLSCSPISGHRSVSWYQQTPGQGLQFLFEYFSETQRNKGNFPGRFSGRQFSNSRSEMNVSTLELGDSALYLCASSSLGTRQETQYFGPGTRLLVL.

This clonotype has at least ten counts. The chain joins TRBV20-1 to TRBJ1-1; D uncertain. Germline CDR1 reads DFQATT; CDR2 reads SNEGSKA (reference sequence). V was shortened by 6 bases and J by 0 bases, with 17 bases between the two germline ends. CDR3 length equals 15 residues. CDR3 amino acids: CSAGTGSRVNTEAFF. The CDR3 DNA sequence: TGCAGTGCCGGTACGGGAAGTCGGGTGAACACTGAAGCTTTCTTT.

The chain is built from TRBV3-1 and TRBJ2-5, with D tentatively TRBD2 (6 bases). Between the trimmed V and J ends, which lost 11 bases and 1 base, there was a span of 29 bases. From germline, CDR1 is LGHDT and CDR2 YNNKEL (reference sequence). This CDR3 has 18 amino acids. CDR3 in amino acids: CASSKPGPGTRGQETQYF. For the CDR3, the DNA is TGTGCCTCCAGCAAGCCGGGGCCTGGGACTCGCGGCCAAGAGACCCAGTACTTC.